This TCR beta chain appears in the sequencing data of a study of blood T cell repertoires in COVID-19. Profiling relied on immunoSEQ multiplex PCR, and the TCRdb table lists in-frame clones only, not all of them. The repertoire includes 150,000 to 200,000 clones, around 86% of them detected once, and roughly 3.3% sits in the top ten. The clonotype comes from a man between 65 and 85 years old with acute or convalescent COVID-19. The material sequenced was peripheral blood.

The CDR3 spells CASSPGTTQETQYF. In DNA, the CDR3 is TGTGCCAGCAGTCCAGGGACTACCCAAGAGACCCAGTACTTC. V gene TRBV27 combines with J gene TRBJ2-5; the match to TRBD2 covers 7 bases. Losses at the gene ends were 5 bases for V and 1 base for J; bases not matched to a gene: 4. This CDR3 spans 14 amino acids. Looked up from germline, CDR1 is MNHEY and CDR2 is SMNVEV (reference sequence).